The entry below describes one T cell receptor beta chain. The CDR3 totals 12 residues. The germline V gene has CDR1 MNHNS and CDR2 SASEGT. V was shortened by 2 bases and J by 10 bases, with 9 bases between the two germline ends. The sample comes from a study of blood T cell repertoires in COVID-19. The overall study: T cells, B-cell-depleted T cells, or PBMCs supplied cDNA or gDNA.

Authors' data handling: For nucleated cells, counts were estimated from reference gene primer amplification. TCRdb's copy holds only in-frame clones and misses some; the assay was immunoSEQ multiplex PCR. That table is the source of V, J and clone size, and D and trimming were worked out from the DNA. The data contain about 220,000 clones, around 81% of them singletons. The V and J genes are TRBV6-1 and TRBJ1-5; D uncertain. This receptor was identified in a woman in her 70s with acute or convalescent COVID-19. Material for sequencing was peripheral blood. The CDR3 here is CASSEPGKPQHF. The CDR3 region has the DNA TGTGCCAGCAGTGAACCCGGTAAACCCCAGCATTTT.